This TCR beta chain was obtained from a study of shared clonotypes between healthy human individuals. CDR1 is SGDLS and CDR2 is YYNGEE in the germline V gene. This CDR3 region has 16 residues. Unmatched junction bases numbered 7, after V lost 3 bases and J lost 5 bases. The genomic DNA of each subset was split evenly across several immunoSEQ plates. TCRdb's copy holds only in-frame clones and misses some; the assay was immunoSEQ multiplex PCR. The sample records 850,000 to 1,200,000 clones, more than 65% being singletons. This rearrangement joins TRBV9 to TRBJ1-4, with TRBD1 matching over 10 bases. Sequencing was carried out using memory CD4+ T cells sorted from blood. Subset meaning: CD45RA-negative fraction. The sequence was obtained from a man younger than 35 in good health. The CDR3 DNA reads as TGTGCCAGCAGCGCTCAACCGGGACAGGGGAATGAAAAACTGTTTTTT. Amino acid sequence: CASSAQPGQGNEKLFF. Filled out from reference TRBV9 and TRBJ1-4, the complete variable domain reads DSGVTQTPKHLITATGQRVTLRCSPRSGDLSVYWYQQSLDQGLQFLIQYYNGEERAKGNILERFSAQQFPDLHSELNLSSLELGDSALYFCASSAQPGQGNEKLFFGSGTQLSVL.